This T cell receptor (beta chain) was sequenced during a study of T cell repertoires in cytomegalovirus infection. Study-level results: In two of eight donors, the top clonotype was HLA-C-restricted CMV-specific.

As regards this clonotype: Its specificity is unknown.

The CDR3 is 13 amino acids. Germline V gives CDR1 MNHEY, CDR2 SVGEGT. V lost 10 bases, J lost 0 bases, and 4 bases stayed unmatched. Using its own MiXCR run on the reads, TCRdb lists one record per CDR3 protein. The sample shows fewer than 400,000 distinct CDR3 sequences, about a sixth of them seen only once. The chain uses TRBV6-2 or TRBV6-3 and TRBJ2-7, with 9 bases that match TRBD1. The specimen sequenced was PBMCs. The sequence derives from a human donor in good health (CMV status not recorded). Some clones in this sample may be carry-over from other donors' samples. CDR3 sequence reads: CATDRGNSYEQYF. The CDR3 DNA sequence: TGTGCCACCGACAGGGGGAACTCCTACGAGCAGTACTTC.